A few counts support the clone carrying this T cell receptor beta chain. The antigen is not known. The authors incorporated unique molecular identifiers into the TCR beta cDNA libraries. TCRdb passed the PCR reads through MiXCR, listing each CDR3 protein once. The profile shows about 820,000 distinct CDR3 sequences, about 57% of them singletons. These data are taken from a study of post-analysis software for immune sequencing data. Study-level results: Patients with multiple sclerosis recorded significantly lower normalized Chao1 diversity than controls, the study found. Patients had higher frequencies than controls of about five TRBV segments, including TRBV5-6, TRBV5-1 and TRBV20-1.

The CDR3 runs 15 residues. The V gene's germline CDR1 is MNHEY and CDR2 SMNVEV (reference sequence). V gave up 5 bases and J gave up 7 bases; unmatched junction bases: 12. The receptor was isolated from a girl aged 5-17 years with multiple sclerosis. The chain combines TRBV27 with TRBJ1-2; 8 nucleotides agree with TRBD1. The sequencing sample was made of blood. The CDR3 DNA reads TGTGCCAGCAGTCCCCTCGGACAGGGAACGAGTGGCTACACCTTC. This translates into CASSPLGQGTSGYTF.